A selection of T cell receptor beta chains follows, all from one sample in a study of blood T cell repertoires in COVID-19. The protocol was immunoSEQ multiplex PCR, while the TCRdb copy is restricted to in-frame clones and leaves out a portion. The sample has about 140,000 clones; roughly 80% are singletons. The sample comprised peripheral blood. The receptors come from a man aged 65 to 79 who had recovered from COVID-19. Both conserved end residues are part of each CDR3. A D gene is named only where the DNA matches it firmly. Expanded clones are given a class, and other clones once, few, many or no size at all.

cdr3_aa: CASNERPSYNEQFF; cdr3_nt: TGTGCCAGTAACGAGCGACCGTCTTACAATGAGCAGTTCTTC; j_call: TRBJ2-1; v_call: TRBV9; d_call: .; clone_size: .
cdr3_aa: CASSQGFSGTRGNTGELFF; cdr3_nt: TGCGCCAGCAGCCAAGGATTTAGCGGGACAAGGGGGAACACCGGGGAGCTGTTTTTT; j_call: TRBJ2-2; v_call: TRBV4-3; d_call: TRBD2; clone_size: .
cdr3_aa: CASSPRTSGSYEQYF; cdr3_nt: TGTGCCAGCAGCCCCAGGACTAGCGGGAGTTACGAGCAGTACTTC; j_call: TRBJ2-7; v_call: TRBV7-9; d_call: TRBD2; clone_size: many
cdr3_aa: CASSVDPGSGGYTF; cdr3_nt: TGTGCCAGCAGCGTAGATCCGGGGAGTGGTGGCTACACCTTC; j_call: TRBJ1-2; v_call: TRBV9; d_call: .; clone_size: .
cdr3_aa: CAWSRGVSRAGANVLTF; cdr3_nt: TGTGCCTGGAGTCGGGGGGTCTCTAGGGCTGGGGCCAACGTCCTGACTTTC; j_call: TRBJ2-6; v_call: TRBV30; d_call: TRBD2; clone_size: .
cdr3_aa: CAWSASTGVLDYNEQFF; cdr3_nt: TGTGCCTGGAGTGCCTCTACAGGGGTCTTGGACTACAATGAGCAGTTCTTC; j_call: TRBJ2-1; v_call: TRBV30; d_call: TRBD1; clone_size: .
cdr3_aa: CAWGEPGHVNYGYTF; cdr3_nt: TGTGCCTGGGGAGAACCGGGACATGTAAACTATGGCTACACCTTC; j_call: TRBJ1-2; v_call: TRBV30; d_call: .; clone_size: .
cdr3_aa: CASSRVQTGLAYNEQFF; cdr3_nt: TGTGCCAGCAGCCGGGTGCAAACGGGACTAGCTTACAATGAGCAGTTCTTC; j_call: TRBJ2-1; v_call: TRBV3-1/TRBV3-2; d_call: TRBD2; clone_size: .
cdr3_aa: CASSYSLASSYEQYF; cdr3_nt: TGTGCCAGCAGTTACTCGCTAGCGTCCTCCTACGAGCAGTACTTC; j_call: TRBJ2-7; v_call: TRBV6-5; d_call: .; clone_size: .
cdr3_aa: CARDLRRGNTEAFF; cdr3_nt: TGTGCCAGAGACTTGAGACGGGGAAACACTGAAGCTTTCTTT; j_call: TRBJ1-1; v_call: TRBV5-3; d_call: .; clone_size: .
cdr3_aa: CASSGTGGYNQPQHF; cdr3_nt: TGTGCCAGTAGCGGTACAGGGGGCTACAATCAGCCCCAGCATTTT; j_call: TRBJ1-5; v_call: TRBV19; d_call: TRBD1; clone_size: .
cdr3_aa: CASKPGSMGYTF; cdr3_nt: TGTGCCAGCAAGCCAGGGTCTATGGGCTACACCTTC; j_call: TRBJ1-2; v_call: TRBV28; d_call: .; clone_size: few
cdr3_aa: CASGPGGADTQYF; cdr3_nt: TGTGCCAGCGGTCCCGGGGGGGCAGATACGCAGTATTTT; j_call: TRBJ2-3; v_call: TRBV12-3/TRBV12-4; d_call: TRBD2; clone_size: .
cdr3_aa: CASTRQGYGYTF; cdr3_nt: TGTGCCAGCACCAGACAGGGGTATGGCTACACCTTC; j_call: TRBJ1-2; v_call: TRBV6-5; d_call: TRBD1; clone_size: .
cdr3_aa: CASSIGLAGGPGEQYF; cdr3_nt: TGTGCCAGCAGCATTGGACTAGCGGGAGGGCCGGGCGAGCAGTACTTC; j_call: TRBJ2-7; v_call: TRBV7-2; d_call: TRBD2; clone_size: .
cdr3_aa: CASSDGLGFMSETQYF; cdr3_nt: TGTGCCAGCAGCGACGGACTAGGTTTTATGTCAGAGACCCAGTACTTC; j_call: TRBJ2-5; v_call: TRBV7-9; d_call: TRBD2; clone_size: .
cdr3_aa: CASSERSGGRSTDTQYF; cdr3_nt: TGTGCCAGCAGTGAACGGTCGGGCGGGAGAAGCACAGATACGCAGTATTTT; j_call: TRBJ2-3; v_call: TRBV6-1; d_call: TRBD2; clone_size: .
cdr3_aa: CAIGQGRGYTF; cdr3_nt: TGTGCCATCGGACAGGGAAGAGGCTACACCTTC; j_call: TRBJ1-2; v_call: TRBV12-3/TRBV12-4; d_call: TRBD1; clone_size: .
cdr3_aa: CASMRGPGGELFF; cdr3_nt: TGTGCCAGCATGAGGGGGCCGGGCGGGGAGCTGTTTTTT; j_call: TRBJ2-2; v_call: TRBV6-5; d_call: TRBD1; clone_size: .
cdr3_aa: CAISDGGQGLPQHF; cdr3_nt: TGTGCCATCAGTGATGGGGGACAGGGTCTGCCCCAGCATTTT; j_call: TRBJ1-5; v_call: TRBV10-3; d_call: TRBD1; clone_size: .
cdr3_aa: CASSLRPQGDTEAFF; cdr3_nt: TGTGCCAGCAGTTTACGTCCACAGGGTGACACTGAAGCTTTCTTT; j_call: TRBJ1-1; v_call: TRBV27; d_call: .; clone_size: .
cdr3_aa: CASSGGQGKREQYF; cdr3_nt: TGTGCCAGCAGCGGCGGACAGGGGAAACGCGAGCAGTACTTC; j_call: TRBJ2-7; v_call: TRBV9; d_call: TRBD1; clone_size: once
cdr3_aa: CASSFSTASFYGYTF; cdr3_nt: TGTGCCAGCAGCTTTTCGACAGCTTCCTTCTATGGCTACACCTTC; j_call: TRBJ1-2; v_call: TRBV5-4; d_call: .; clone_size: once
cdr3_aa: CASSNPVVGYTF; cdr3_nt: TGTGCCAGTAGTAACCCGGTCGTTGGCTACACCTTC; j_call: TRBJ1-2; v_call: TRBV19; d_call: .; clone_size: .
cdr3_aa: CASSSSGDTQYF; cdr3_nt: TGTGCCAGCAGTTCTAGTGGGGATACGCAGTATTTT; j_call: TRBJ2-3; v_call: TRBV25-1; d_call: .; clone_size: .
cdr3_aa: CSVETQGTDTQYF; cdr3_nt: TGCAGCGTTGAAACCCAGGGCACAGATACGCAGTATTTT; j_call: TRBJ2-3; v_call: TRBV29-1; d_call: .; clone_size: .
cdr3_aa: CASSLAGPGGYTF; cdr3_nt: TGTGCCAGCAGCTTGGCGGGTCCCGGGGGCTACACCTTC; j_call: TRBJ1-2; v_call: TRBV5-6; d_call: .; clone_size: .
cdr3_aa: CASGNGQSKVIEQFF; cdr3_nt: TGCGCCAGCGGAAACGGACAGTCCAAGGTCATTGAGCAGTTCTTC; j_call: TRBJ2-1; v_call: TRBV10-1; d_call: .; clone_size: .
cdr3_aa: CASGTGQGNEKLFF; cdr3_nt: TGTGCCAGCGGCACGGGACAAGGGAATGAAAAACTGTTTTTT; j_call: TRBJ1-4; v_call: TRBV5-6; d_call: .; clone_size: .
cdr3_aa: CASSQLQGAGNTIYF; cdr3_nt: TGCGCCAGCAGCCAACTCCAGGGGGCGGGAAACACCATATATTTT; j_call: TRBJ1-3; v_call: TRBV5-1; d_call: TRBD1; clone_size: once
cdr3_aa: CASQVSQRNQPQHF; cdr3_nt: TGTGCCAGCCAGGTGAGCCAGCGCAATCAGCCCCAGCATTTT; j_call: TRBJ1-5; v_call: TRBV6-6; d_call: .; clone_size: .
cdr3_aa: CAWSFPRGKHTGELFF; cdr3_nt: TGTGCCTGGAGTTTCCCTCGGGGGAAACACACCGGGGAGCTGTTTTTT; j_call: TRBJ2-2; v_call: TRBV30; d_call: .; clone_size: .
cdr3_aa: CASSSGLAGPDNNEQFF; cdr3_nt: TGTGCCAGCAGCTCGGGACTAGCGGGGCCGGACAACAATGAGCAGTTCTTC; j_call: TRBJ2-1; v_call: TRBV7-3; d_call: TRBD2; clone_size: .
cdr3_aa: CASSLAGTDTEAFF; cdr3_nt: TGTGCCAGCAGCTTAGCCGGGACAGACACTGAAGCTTTCTTT; j_call: TRBJ1-1; v_call: TRBV7-6; d_call: TRBD1; clone_size: .